This entry is about one T cell receptor (beta chain). Germline values: CDR1 ENHRY, CDR2 SYGVKD. The CDR3 length is 15 residues. The ends were cut back, 7 bases at V and 1 base at J, with 16 bases in the middle. Per the original methods: Reference gene primer amplification yielded estimated nucleated cell counts. This table comes from immunoSEQ multiplex PCR, and its TCRdb copy is limited to in-frame clones, with some not included. The V and J calls and clone size come from that table; D and trimming were worked out from the DNA. The repertoire holds about 120,000 clones, roughly 89% seen once, with 2% to 2.5% in the top ten. This record belongs to a study of blood T cell repertoires in COVID-19. On the study more broadly: Some COVID-19 samples were acute and others convalescent; all came from the United States, Italy and Spain.

This sequence was found in a woman between 45 and 65 years old with acute or convalescent COVID-19. This rearrangement joins TRBV10-3 to TRBJ1-1; D is perhaps TRBD1 (6 bases). Sequencing was carried out using peripheral blood. The CDR3 sequence: CAITTNRDPNTEAFF. Here the CDR3 DNA reads TGTGCCATCACTACAAACAGGGACCCGAACACTGAAGCTTTCTTT.